The clone carrying this T cell receptor (beta chain) was counted many times. Its antigen is undetermined. The record originates from a study of T-cell reconstitution after alpha-beta-depleted transplantation in children. Notes on the study in general: Approximately two months post-transplant, alpha-beta T cells reportedly originated from several hundred expanded graft clones. Diversity of TCRbeta at day 60 was high in some patients, arising from surviving recipient T cells and thymic progenitors. T cells produced anew were the main source of T-cell counts and diversity one year after transplant.

The authors prepared the TCRbeta library with unique molecular identifiers. TCRdb recomputed calls from the PCR reads with MiXCR, one row per CDR3 protein. The sample carries about 500,000 distinct CDR3 sequences, around 10% recorded once. The CDR3 contains 14 residues. V was shortened by 4 bases and J by 2 bases, with 10 bases between the two germline ends. Germline CDR1 and CDR2: SGHDN and FVKESK. This chain uses TRBV14 with TRBJ2-3, with no clear D. The material was PBMCs, mostly from graft donor cells, obtained 180 days after TCRalphabeta/CD19-depleted stem cell transplant. This sequence was found in a female patient between 2 and 15 years old who had a stem cell transplant for aplastic anemia, so the T cells may come from the graft donor. CDR3 protein: CASSRLPLTDTQYF. The CDR3 nucleotides are TGTGCCAGCAGCCGACTGCCCCTCACAGATACGCAGTATTTT.